The 3 T cell receptor beta chains listed next were all sequenced from one sample in a study of T cell responses to AZD1222 COVID-19 vaccine. Method: immunoSEQ multiplex PCR; TCRdb's copy keeps in-frame clones and lacks some. The data show about 180,000 clones, almost 90% seen once. This specimen was peripheral blood, taken 28 days after the second AZD1222 dose. Receptors originate from an adult who received the AZD1222 COVID-19 vaccine.

The rearrangement links TRBV2 to TRBJ1-2, with 8 bases that match TRBD1. CDR3 length: 14 residues. V gave up 7 bases and J gave up 7 bases; unmatched junction bases: 11. The germline gives CDR1 SNHLY, CDR2 FYNNEI. CDR3 sequence (DNA): TGTGCCAGCAAAGGTCGGGAGACAGGGGTTGGCTACACCTTC. The encoded protein is CASKGRETGVGYTF.

The chain joins TRBV7-3 to TRBJ1-1; TRBD1 is a possible D gene (5 bases). CDR3 length: 13 residues. Germline CDR1 is SGHTA and CDR2 is FQGTGA. The V gene lost 5 bases and the J gene lost 6 bases, with 13 bases spanning the gap. The CDR3 protein is CASSSVSGAEAFF. The CDR3 DNA is TGTGCCAGCAGCAGCGTCTCGGGGGCTGAAGCTTTCTTT.

The chain couples TRBV6-2 or TRBV6-3 to TRBJ1-3; D gene ambiguous. Trimming pared 5 bases from V and 0 bases from J, leaving 11 bases between. Germline V gives CDR1 MNHEY, CDR2 SVGEGT. This CDR3 region has 15 residues. For the CDR3, the DNA is TGTGCCAGCAGTAAAAAGGCTTTCTCTGGAAACACCATATATTTT. Its translation: CASSKKAFSGNTIYF.